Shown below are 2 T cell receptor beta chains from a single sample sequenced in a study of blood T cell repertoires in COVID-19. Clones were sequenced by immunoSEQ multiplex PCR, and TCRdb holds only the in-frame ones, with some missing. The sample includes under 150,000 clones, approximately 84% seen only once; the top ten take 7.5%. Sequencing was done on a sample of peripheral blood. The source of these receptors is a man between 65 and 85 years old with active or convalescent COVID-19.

DNA of the CDR3: TGTGCCAGTAAGTCCCAGGGTGGTTCTGGCTACACCTTC. Translating it yields CASKSQGGSGYTF. This sequence joins TRBV19 and TRBJ1-2; possibly TRBD1 for D (5 bases). Germline-derived CDR1 and CDR2 are LNHDA and SQIVND (reference sequence). The CDR3 spans 13 residues. Trimming removed 7 bases from V and 7 bases from J, with 16 bases in between.

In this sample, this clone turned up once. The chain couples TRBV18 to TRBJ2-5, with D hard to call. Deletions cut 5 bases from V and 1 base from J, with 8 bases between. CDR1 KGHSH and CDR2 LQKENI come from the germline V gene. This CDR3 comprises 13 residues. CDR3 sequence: CASSSKPQETQYF. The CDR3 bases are TGTGCCAGCTCATCTAAGCCCCAAGAGACCCAGTACTTC.